These 15 T cell receptor beta chains were all obtained from the same sample, sequenced in a study of PD-L1 blockade in urothelial cancer. Noted time point: peripheral blood 6 weeks after treatment start. Method: immunoSEQ multiplex PCR; TCRdb's copy keeps in-frame clones and lacks some. This repertoire shows 25,000 to 35,000 clones, under 90% found once; its top ten account for 2.5% to 3%. The material sequenced was PBMCs, taken around atezolizumab (anti-PD-L1) treatment. Receptor source: a man in his 70s with urothelial cancer.

The chain has TRBV7-3 and TRBJ2-5, with a weak D call TRBD1 (6 bases). Germline V gene sequence: CDR1 SGHTA, CDR2 FQGTGA. Trimming left V 0 bases short and J 1 base short, with 9 bases between. There are 15 residues in the CDR3. The CDR3 region is CASSLTGHPQETQYF. CDR3 coding DNA: TGTGCCAGCAGCTTAACGGGACACCCCCAAGAGACCCAGTACTTC.

The genes are TRBV19 and TRBJ2-2; 8 nucleotides line up with TRBD1. Germline-derived CDR1 and CDR2 are LNHDA and SQIVND (reference sequence). Trimming cost V 4 bases and J 0 bases; bases outside gene matches: 7. The CDR3 loop spans 17 amino acids. CDR3 protein: CASSNNAGQANTGELFF. In nucleotides, the CDR3 is TGTGCCAGTAGTAATAATGCGGGACAGGCGAACACCGGGGAGCTGTTTTTT.

This chain links TRBV6-5 with TRBJ2-2; 8 bases agree with TRBD1. After removal of 8 bases from V and 7 bases from J, the junction contained 12 bases not matched to a gene. The germline V gene has CDR1 MNHEY and CDR2 SVGAGI. This CDR3 contains 15 residues. For the CDR3, the DNA is TGTGCCAGCCAACGGCAGGGGGCGCGAAGCGGGGAGCTGTTTTTT. It yields the protein CASQRQGARSGELFF.

J is TRBJ2-7 and V is TRBV4-2; D is perhaps TRBD2 (5 bases). With 0 bases removed from V and 2 bases from J, the gap between germline ends came to 14 bases. Looked up from germline, CDR1 is LGHNA and CDR2 is YNFKEQ. The CDR3 is made up of 16 amino acids. The CDR3 DNA reads as TGTGCCAGCAGCCAAGAGGGGTCGGCGGGCCCCTACGAGCAGTACTTC. Translating gives CASSQEGSAGPYEQYF.

CDR3 sequence reads: CASSESGNTIYF. The CDR3, as DNA: TGTGCCAGCAGTGAATCAGGAAACACCATATATTTT. The chain combines TRBV2 with TRBJ1-3; D is unresolved. Germline V gives CDR1 SNHLY, CDR2 FYNNEI. V lost 2 bases, J lost 4 bases, and 3 bases lay in between. This CDR3 is built from 12 residues. The entire variable domain, with the rest obtained from reference TRBV2 and TRBJ1-3, is as follows: EPEVTQTPSHQVTQMGQEVILRCVPISNHLYFYWYRQILGQKVEFLVSFYNNEISEKSEIFDDQFSVERPDGSNFTLKIRSTKLEDSAMYFCASSESGNTIYFGEGSWLTVV.

J is TRBJ1-6 and V is TRBV18; D perhaps matches TRBD1 (5 bases). Germline V CDR1 and CDR2: KGHSH, LQKENI. V lost 2 bases and J 8 bases, leaving 19 bases between the germline ends. The CDR3 has 17 amino acids. The CDR3 loop reads CASSPSVGSSRDSPLHF. CDR3 DNA sequence: TGTGCCAGCTCACCAAGTGTAGGCTCGTCCAGGGATTCACCCCTCCACTTT.

The chain couples TRBV4-1 to TRBJ2-5, with 10 nucleotides matching TRBD2. Looked up from germline, CDR1 is MGHRA and CDR2 is YSYEKL. The V and J ends lost 0 bases and 9 bases, in that order; junction bases with no gene match: 7. The CDR3 loop spans 15 amino acids. CDR3 DNA sequence: TGCGCCAGCAGCCAAGACCGGACTAGCGGCCGGCCCCAGTACTTC. Translating gives CASSQDRTSGRPQYF.

This chain links TRBV6-1 with TRBJ1-3, with D possibly being TRBD1 (6 bases). V was clipped by 6 bases and J by 3 bases, with 15 bases between them. The CDR3 is 15 residues long. Germline loops: CDR1 MNHNS, CDR2 SASEGT. CDR3 nucleotide sequence: TGTGCCAGCAGCCCCGTGGGGGCGTATGGAAACACCATATATTTT. Amino acid sequence: CASSPVGAYGNTIYF.

The chain couples TRBV4-1 to TRBJ2-4, with 14 bases matching TRBD2. Germline trimming cut 0 bases from V and 8 bases from J; bases unmatched to any gene: 18. The CDR3 runs to 21 residues. Germline-derived CDR1 and CDR2 are MGHRA and YSYEKL. CDR3 amino acids: CASSQDSRTSGRMWGADIQYF. The CDR3 DNA reads TGCGCCAGCAGCCAAGATTCCCGGACTAGCGGGAGGATGTGGGGAGCGGACATTCAGTACTTC.

The chain combines TRBV14 with TRBJ1-5, with no clear D. Trimming pared 2 bases from V and 3 bases from J, leaving 11 bases between. The CDR3 has 15 amino acids. CDR1 and CDR2 (germline): SGHDN, FVKESK. The CDR3 coding sequence is TGTGCCAGCAGCCAATCCGGCGGAGTCAATCAGCCCCAGCATTTT. Protein: CASSQSGGVNQPQHF. The full variable domain, with the rest looked up from reference TRBV14 and TRBJ1-5, is EAGVTQFPSHSVIEKGQTVTLRCDPISGHDNLYWYRRVMGKEIKFLLHFVKESKQDESGMPNNRFLAERTGGTYSTLKVQPAELEDSGVYFCASSQSGGVNQPQHFGDGTRLSIL.

The J gene is TRBJ1-2, the V gene TRBV28; no clear D. Per germline, CDR1 MDHEN and CDR2 SYDVKM. The CDR3 has 11 amino acids. V lost 8 bases and J 0 bases, leaving 4 bases between the germline ends. CDR3 bases: TGTGCCAGCGGCACTAACTATGGCTACACCTTC. This encodes CASGTNYGYTF.

The gene calls are TRBV4-3 and TRBJ2-2; 7 bases match TRBD1. This CDR3 comprises 16 residues. The ends lost 0 bases at V and 1 base at J; junction bases unmatched: 2. Germline V gene data show CDR1 as LGHNA and CDR2 as YSLEER. Here the CDR3 reads CASSQEGQLNTGELFF. The CDR3 nucleotides read TGCGCCAGCAGCCAAGAGGGACAGCTGAACACCGGGGAGCTGTTTTTT.

The V call is TRBV5-1, the J call TRBJ1-1, with 8 nucleotides matching TRBD1. The germline CDR1 and CDR2 sequences are SGHRS and YFSETQ. The V segment lost 4 bases and the J segment 7 bases; nucleotides outside the gene matches: 3. CDR3 length equals 12 residues. DNA of the CDR3: TGCGCCAGCAGCGGACAGGGTATTGAAGCTTTCTTT. This gives the protein CASSGQGIEAFF.

The chain has TRBV5-1 and TRBJ1-1, with D unclear. The CDR3 length is 12 residues. With 1 base removed from V and 6 bases from J, the gap between germline ends came to 7 bases. Germline V gene data show CDR1 as SGHRS and CDR2 as YFSETQ. For the CDR3, the DNA is TGCGCCAGCAGCTTGCCTTCCTCTGAAGCTTTCTTT. It encodes CASSLPSSEAFF.

The chain is built from TRBV7-9 and TRBJ1-2; TRBD1 aligns across 7 bases. From germline, CDR1 is SEHNR and CDR2 FQNEAQ (reference sequence). CDR3 length equals 14 residues. J lost 8 bases, V lost 6 bases, and 12 bases had no gene match. CDR3 bases: TGTGCCAGCAGTTCACAGGGGATTGTGGAGGGCTACACCTTC. Translation: CASSSQGIVEGYTF.